This T cell receptor (beta chain) was documented in a study of blood T cells in healthy people across ages. A sample-barcoded 5' primer and a J-beta primer mix were used in a second PCR of roughly 6 to 12 cycles. Via MiXCR, TCRdb re-called the 5' RACE reads, giving one row per CDR3 protein. The table lists about 1.8 million distinct CDR3 sequences, 49% of them singletons. This clonotype was detected a few times. The origin of this receptor is a woman aged 40 to 49 in good health. Sequenced input: blood.

Here the CDR3 DNA reads TGTGCCAGCAGGGGGACAGGTACCAATGAGCAGTTCTTC. It specifies CASRGTGTNEQFF. J is TRBJ2-1 and V is TRBV28, with TRBD1 identical over 8 bases. CDR1 and CDR2 (germline): MDHEN, SYDVKM. The CDR3 extends over 13 amino acids. Trimming at V came to 6 bases and at J to 6 bases, leaving 4 bases not matched to a gene.